The present T cell receptor beta chain was sequenced within a study of T cells in Graves' hyperthyroidism and ophthalmopathy. Overall study context: Peripheral blood was obtained at initial diagnosis, preceding any treatment.

Study observations and caveats: Separation of ophthalmopathy from stable hyperthyroidism was achieved by a 13 V-J model.

There are many counts of this clonotype. Its specificity is unknown. Under 3 months was the duration of disease in ophthalmopathy patients, who also had a Clinical Activity Score of at least 3 and a NOSPECS grade of at least 4. The PBMCs studied were ones that came from about 9.9 ml fresh peripheral blood. RNA transcripts gave rise to amplified TCR beta CDR3 regions. First-round RT-PCR with HTBI primers amplified the TCR CDR3 region. TCRdb reprocessed the multiplex PCR reads with MiXCR, giving one entry per CDR3 protein. The sample yields about half a million distinct CDR3 sequences, 16% seen once. Germline values: CDR1 DFQATT, CDR2 SNEGSKA (reference sequence). V gave up 4 bases and J gave up 4 bases; unmatched junction bases: 10. The CDR3 extends over 15 amino acids.

Sequencing input: blood. The receptor was derived from a woman younger than 45 with Graves' ophthalmopathy. The gene calls are TRBV20-1 and TRBJ2-5; 9 bases are shared with TRBD2. The CDR3 sequence: CSANYLAGSGETQYF. The CDR3 DNA follows: TGCAGTGCTAATTATCTAGCGGGATCCGGAGAGACCCAGTACTTC.